What follows are 28 T cell receptor beta chains derived from one specimen sequenced in a study of T-cell reconstitution after alpha-beta-depleted transplantation in children. Unique molecular identifiers were used to barcode this TCRbeta library. Via MiXCR, TCRdb re-called the PCR reads, giving one row per CDR3 protein. The sample lists about 98,000 distinct CDR3 sequences, more than 20% occurring once. The sample was PBMCs, taken before TCRalphabeta/CD19-depleted stem cell transplant. Receptors originate from a boy aged 2 to 9 with acute lymphoblastic leukemia, due to receive a stem cell transplant.

The chain combines TRBV7-2 with TRBJ2-7; 16 positions agree with TRBD2. The CDR3 is 15 amino acids. V gave up 7 bases and J gave up 6 bases; unmatched junction bases: 6. The V gene's germline CDR1 is SGHTA and CDR2 FQGNSA. In nucleotides, the CDR3 is TGTGCCAGCACCACGGGACTAGCGGGAGGGCGCGAGCAGTACTTC. It translates to CASTTGLAGGREQYF.

CDR3 loop: CASSEDRGRQPQHF. DNA for the CDR3: TGTGCCAGCTCAGAAGACAGGGGGCGTCAGCCCCAGCATTTT. The chain uses TRBV18 and TRBJ1-5; the match to TRBD1 covers 10 bases. V dropped 5 bases and J dropped 6; count of bases not matched to a gene: 4. The CDR3 totals 14 residues. CDR1 and CDR2 (germline): KGHSH, LQKENI.

This clonotype was counted ten times or more. This chain links TRBV27 with TRBJ2-6, with 8 bases aligning to TRBD1. This CDR3 is 16 amino acids long. Trimming took 8 bases from V and 0 from J; bases not matched to a gene: 6. Germline V CDR1 and CDR2: MNHEY, SMNVEV (reference sequence). CDR3 protein: CASGDRSSSGANVLTF. The CDR3 coding sequence is TGTGCCAGCGGGGACAGGTCGAGCTCTGGGGCCAACGTCCTGACTTTC.

This clonotype was picked up a small number of times. This chain uses TRBV7-8 with TRBJ2-7; D is possibly TRBD2 (6 bases). The V and J ends lost 2 bases and 0 bases respectively, with 17 bases between them. The CDR3 consists of 17 residues. Germline lookup yields CDR1 SGHVS and CDR2 FQNEAQ. Here the CDR3 DNA reads TGTGCCAGCAGCTTAAGGGGTAGCGGAAGTGACTCCTACGAGCAGTACTTC. As protein: CASSLRGSGSDSYEQYF.

This clonotype was seen more than once but under ten times. J is TRBJ2-1 and V is TRBV5-6; the match to TRBD2 covers 7 bases. The V gene end was trimmed by 4 bases and the J gene end by 4 bases; junction bases not matched to a gene: 11. CDR1 is SGHDT, CDR2 YYEEEE, per germline. The CDR3 loop spans 16 amino acids. The CDR3: CASSRMGGAGYNEQFF. The CDR3 DNA is TGTGCCAGCAGCCGTATGGGAGGGGCCGGGTACAATGAGCAGTTCTTC.

A few counts support this clonotype. The junction differs from germline at one of its ends, possibly a read error. V usage is TRBV7-9 and J usage is TRBJ2-7; tentatively, D is TRBD1 or TRBD2 (6 bases each). This CDR3 is built from 16 residues. From germline, CDR1 is SEHNR and CDR2 FQNEAQ (reference sequence). This CDR3 reads CASSLGGSPGAGEQYF. The DNA of the CDR3 is TGTGCCAGCAGTTTAGGAGGGTCGCCAGGGGCAGGCGAGCAGTACTTC.

This chain connects TRBV11-2 to TRBJ1-1, with D tentatively TRBD1 (6 bases). Per germline, CDR1 SGHAT and CDR2 FQNNGV. Trimming stripped 0 bases from V and 6 bases from J, with 14 bases between. The CDR3 runs to 15 residues. The CDR3 nucleotides read TGTGCCAGCAGCTTAGAGGGGGGCGGGTTCGCTGAAGCTTTCTTT. The encoded protein is CASSLEGGGFAEAFF.

V usage is TRBV18 and J usage is TRBJ1-2, with D perhaps matching TRBD1 (6 bases). In germline, CDR1 is KGHSH, CDR2 LQKENI. V lost 1 base and J 5 bases, leaving 8 bases between the germline ends. The CDR3 spans 13 residues. CDR3 DNA sequence: TGTGCCAGCTCACCACAGGGGGATTATGGCTACACCTTC. Amino acids: CASSPQGDYGYTF.

This clonotype was picked up a small number of times. The gene calls are TRBV12-3 or TRBV12-4 and TRBJ2-5; D not certain. The CDR3 is 13 amino acids. V gave up 3 bases and J gave up 2 bases, with 7 bases separating them. CDR3 sequence reads: CASSFGLQETQYF. The CDR3, as DNA: TGTGCCAGCAGTTTTGGTCTTCAAGAGACCCAGTACTTC.

Only a few counts were recorded for this clonotype. This rearrangement joins TRBV6-6 to TRBJ2-7; D is possibly TRBD1 or TRBD2 (5 bases each). The CDR3 is 12 residues long. Germline V gives CDR1 MNHNY, CDR2 SVGAGI (reference sequence). Deletions cut 7 bases from V and 3 bases from J, with 10 bases between. The CDR3 protein is CASTGTLYEQYF. DNA for the CDR3: TGTGCCAGCACGGGGACCCTCTACGAGCAGTACTTC.

This clonotype was counted many times. The chain combines TRBV7-6 with TRBJ2-6; D is perhaps TRBD1 (6 bases). The CDR3 has 16 residues. Per germline, CDR1 SGHVS and CDR2 FNYEAQ. V was shortened by 5 bases and J by 3 bases, with 14 bases between the two germline ends. CDR3 residues: CASSPYRENGANVLTF. In nucleotides, the CDR3 is TGTGCCAGCAGCCCATACAGGGAAAATGGGGCCAACGTCCTGACTTTC.

The V call is TRBV10-3, the J call TRBJ2-3, with D unresolved. This CDR3 contains 14 residues. V lost 3 bases and J lost 3, with 10 bases in between. Looked up from germline, CDR1 is ENHRY and CDR2 is SYGVKD. CDR3 coding DNA: TGTGCCATCAGTGAACGAGGTTGGACAGATACGCAGTATTTT. Protein product: CAISERGWTDTQYF.

This clonotype occurred a few times. V and J are TRBV5-1 and TRBJ1-1; tentative D call: TRBD1 (5 bases). The germline V and J ends were trimmed by 3 bases and 1 base, with 10 bases remaining between them. The CDR3 extends over 14 amino acids. CDR1 SGHRS and CDR2 YFSETQ come from the germline V gene. The CDR3 region is CASSSGPTNTEAFF. As DNA, the CDR3 is TGCGCCAGCAGCTCGGGACCGACGAACACTGAAGCTTTCTTT.

This chain links TRBV7-9 with TRBJ1-4, with 10 nucleotides matching TRBD1. The CDR3 has 15 amino acids. CDR1 is SEHNR, CDR2 FQNEAQ, per germline (reference sequence). After removal of 5 bases from V and 2 bases from J, the junction contained 2 bases not matched to a gene. The CDR3, as DNA: TGTGCCAGCAGCCGGGACAGGGGTACTAATGAAAAACTGTTTTTT. It specifies CASSRDRGTNEKLFF.

The table lists this clonotype with a few counts. J is TRBJ2-1 and V is TRBV20-1, with 7 nucleotides matching TRBD2. J lost 8 bases, V lost 0 bases, and 16 bases had no gene match. The CDR3 has 17 amino acids. Germline CDR1 and CDR2: DFQATT and SNEGSKA (reference sequence). The CDR3 is CSARDQGLAETLDEQFF. The CDR3 DNA reads TGCAGTGCTAGAGATCAGGGCCTAGCGGAGACTTTGGATGAGCAGTTCTTC.

CDR3 in amino acids: CASSYATGVYSEQYF. The CDR3 DNA reads TGTGCCAGCAGCTACGCGACAGGGGTTTATAGCGAGCAGTACTTC. V and J are TRBV7-6 and TRBJ2-7; TRBD1 matches at 8 bases. V shed 4 bases, J shed 6 bases, and the junction held 11 bases outside the gene matches. There are 15 residues in the CDR3. Germline V CDR1 and CDR2: SGHVS, FNYEAQ.

This rearrangement joins TRBV28 to TRBJ2-1; 9 bases align to TRBD2. Germline V gene lookup returns CDR1 MDHEN and CDR2 SYDVKM. The junction had 12 bases not matched to a gene; V was cut back by 6 bases and J by 6 bases. The CDR3 is 16 residues long. CDR3 in DNA: TGTGCCAGCAGCCCGCGGGGAGCGGGAGGCTTCAATGAGCAGTTCTTC. Its protein is CASSPRGAGGFNEQFF.

The chain employs TRBV5-6 and TRBJ2-7; no definite D call. The CDR3 covers 15 residues. Looked up from germline, CDR1 is SGHDT and CDR2 is YYEEEE. Deletions cut 1 base from V and 5 bases from J, with 16 bases between. For the CDR3, the DNA is TGTGCCAGCAGCTTGAGGACCGGCGTAGTGAACGAGCAGTACTTC. Translating it yields CASSLRTGVVNEQYF. Looking up the rest from reference TRBV5-6 and TRBJ2-7 gives the full variable domain: DAGVTQSPTHLIKTRGQQVTLRCSPKSGHDTVSWYQQALGQGPQFIFQYYEEEERQRGNFPDRFSGHQFPNYSSELNVNALLLGDSALYLCASSLRTGVVNEQYFGPGTRLTVT.

The V call is TRBV5-1, the J call TRBJ1-1, with D possibly being TRBD1 (6 bases). Germline V lookup: CDR1 SGHRS, CDR2 YFSETQ. The V end lost 3 bases, the J end lost 0 bases, and 21 bases lay between the germline ends. The CDR3 totals 18 residues. The CDR3 sequence: CASSSIQGGDRMNTEAFF. CDR3 DNA sequence: TGCGCCAGCAGCTCAATACAGGGAGGGGATCGGATGAACACTGAAGCTTTCTTT.

This rearrangement joins TRBV7-2 to TRBJ2-7; 9 bases line up with TRBD1. CDR1 and CDR2 (germline): SGHTA, FQGNSA. The CDR3 length is 14 residues. V shed 3 bases and J 4 bases; nucleotides not matched to a gene: 4. The CDR3 bases are TGTGCCAGCAGCTTTACAGGGGGCAGGTACGAGCAGTACTTC. It yields the protein CASSFTGGRYEQYF.

This clonotype occurred a few times. The chain combines TRBV5-1 with TRBJ2-1, with a weak D call TRBD2 (6 bases). This CDR3 comprises 19 residues. Germline CDR1 reads SGHRS; CDR2 reads YFSETQ. Trimming removed 3 bases at V and 0 bases at J, with 22 bases between. The CDR3 loop reads CASSSDKRLAVLSYNEQFF. CDR3 bases: TGCGCCAGCAGCTCCGATAAAAGATTAGCGGTCCTCTCCTACAATGAGCAGTTCTTC.

This clonotype was detected only a few times. The chain uses TRBV25-1 and TRBJ1-1; 9 positions match TRBD1. Germline V gives CDR1 MGHDK, CDR2 SYGVNS. This CDR3 has 13 residues. With V trimmed by 9 bases and J by 10 bases, 12 bases remained unmatched. DNA for the CDR3: TGTGCCAGTACGGACAGGGGCCGGGGAGGAGCTTTCTTT. Its protein product is CASTDRGRGGAFF.

The sample holds a few counts of this clonotype. V gene TRBV7-9 combines with J gene TRBJ2-7, with 8 bases identical to TRBD2. The germline V gene encodes CDR1 SEHNR and CDR2 FQNEAQ (reference sequence). J gave up 3 bases and V 10 bases, and 5 bases lay outside the gene matches. The CDR3 has 12 residues. In DNA, the CDR3 is TGTGCCATCGGGGGGGGAGTCTACGAGCAGTACTTC. Protein sequence: CAIGGGVYEQYF. Using reference TRBV7-9 and TRBJ2-7 for the parts outside the CDR3, the full variable domain is DTGVSQNPRHKITKRGQNVTFRCDPISEHNRLYWYRQTLGQGPEFLTYFQNEAQLEKSRLLSDRFSAERPKGSFSTLEIQRTEQGDSAMYLCAIGGGVYEQYFGPGTRLTVT.

This clonotype has at least ten counts. The chain has TRBV5-3 and TRBJ2-6, with 7 positions matching TRBD1. TRBV5-3 is identified as an open reading frame with a role that is uncertain. This CDR3 region has 16 residues. J lost 2 bases, V lost 8 bases, and 10 bases had no gene match. DNA of the CDR3: TGTGCCAGCCGCGAGGGGGCCATTACTGGGGCCAACGTCCTGACTTTC. Protein sequence: CASREGAITGANVLTF.

This clonotype was seen a few times. The rearrangement joins TRBV6-2 or TRBV6-3 to TRBJ2-7; unclear D gene. The germline V gene encodes CDR1 MNHEY and CDR2 SVGEGT. With 8 bases removed from V and 3 bases from J, the gap between germline ends came to 14 bases. CDR3 size: 13 residues. In DNA form, the CDR3 reads TGTGCCAGCGGTCCCCGACTGGACTACGAGCAGTACTTC. It encodes CASGPRLDYEQYF.

The chain employs TRBV7-8 and TRBJ2-7; D not resolved. V lost 8 bases to trimming and J lost 6 bases, with 11 bases between them. The CDR3 has 11 residues. Germline V gives CDR1 SGHVS, CDR2 FQNEAQ. Written as DNA, the CDR3 is TGTGCCAGCCGAGCTTTGGGCGAGCAGTACTTC. Translated: CASRALGEQYF.

This clonotype was counted many times. V and J are TRBV29-1 and TRBJ2-1, with 7 bases lining up with TRBD2. CDR1 is SQVTM, CDR2 ANQGSEA, per germline. Trimming cost V 2 bases and J 5 bases; bases outside gene matches: 6. The CDR3 runs to 14 residues. In nucleotides, the CDR3 is TGCAGCGTTGAACGAGGGAGCGGGAACAATGAGCAGTTCTTC. Its protein is CSVERGSGNNEQFF.

The chain employs TRBV5-1 and TRBJ2-7, with 7 bases identical to TRBD2. This CDR3 has 17 residues. Germline V gene sequence: CDR1 SGHRS, CDR2 YFSETQ. V was pared by 0 bases and J by 4 bases, with 13 bases of the junction left unmatched. The CDR3 DNA follows: TGCGCCAGCAGCTTGGCCCTGAGCGGGACCCCATATTACGAGCAGTACTTC. Translation gives CASSLALSGTPYYEQYF. Based on the CDR3 plus reference TRBV5-1 and TRBJ2-7, the full variable domain is KAGVTQTPRYLIKTRGQQVTLSCSPISGHRSVSWYQQTPGQGLQFLFEYFSETQRNKGNFPGRFSGRQFSNSRSEMNVSTLELGDSALYLCASSLALSGTPYYEQYFGPGTRLTVT.